The rows below give T cell receptor beta chains drawn from one sample of a study of cytomegalovirus exposure and HLA in healthy donors. Method: immunoSEQ multiplex PCR; TCRdb's copy keeps in-frame clones and lacks some. The repertoire has approximately 300,000 clones, about nine tenths of them found once; the top ten carry more than 0.8%. The specimen was PBMCs. Receptor source: a woman under 30 in good health and CMV-seronegative. CDR3s include the opening cysteine and the closing phenylalanine or tryptophan. Each record gives: V gene, clone size, J gene, D gene, CDR3 DNA, CDR3 protein. The D gene is left open where the match is weak. Clone size is given for some rows only: seen once, a few or many times, or a class if the clone is expanded.

TRBV7-3	.	TRBJ2-2	.	TGTGCCAGCTCACTAGAAGCGGGCACCGGGGAGCTGTTTTTT	CASSLEAGTGELFF
TRBV28	.	TRBJ2-7	.	TGTGCCAGCACCCCCGGGCCAGGGTGGGGCTACGAGCAGTACTTC	CASTPGPGWGYEQYF
TRBV2	few	TRBJ2-7	.	TGTGCCAGCAGGGGGCTCTACGAGCAGTACTTC	CASRGLYEQYF
TRBV7-9	.	TRBJ2-3	.	TGTGCCGGCCAACCCCGGGGTAGCGCAGATACGCAGTATTTT	CAGQPRGSADTQYF
TRBV4-3	.	TRBJ1-5	.	TGCGCCAGCAGCCCGACCTACAGCTTTTATAGCAATCAGCCCCAGCATTTT	CASSPTYSFYSNQPQHF
TRBV7-8	.	TRBJ1-5	.	TGTGCCAGCAGCCCCAACAGGGAATGGGATCAGCCCCAGCATTTT	CASSPNREWDQPQHF
TRBV18	.	TRBJ1-2	.	TGTGCCAGCTCACCCCAGGGGTCGGGCTATGGCTACACCTTC	CASSPQGSGYGYTF
TRBV4-1	.	TRBJ1-2	TRBD1	TGCGCCAGCAGCCAAGTTGGCGGGACAGGGGGCGAGGTCTACACCTTC	CASSQVGGTGGEVYTF
TRBV4-1	.	TRBJ2-7	TRBD2	TGCGCCAGCAGCCCAAGGCGGGGGAGTGCTAACGAGCAGTACTTC	CASSPRRGSANEQYF
TRBV9	.	TRBJ2-3	.	TGTGCCAGCAGGCGCGAGGCCTCCCCCCTCACAGATACGCAGTATTTT	CASRREASPLTDTQYF